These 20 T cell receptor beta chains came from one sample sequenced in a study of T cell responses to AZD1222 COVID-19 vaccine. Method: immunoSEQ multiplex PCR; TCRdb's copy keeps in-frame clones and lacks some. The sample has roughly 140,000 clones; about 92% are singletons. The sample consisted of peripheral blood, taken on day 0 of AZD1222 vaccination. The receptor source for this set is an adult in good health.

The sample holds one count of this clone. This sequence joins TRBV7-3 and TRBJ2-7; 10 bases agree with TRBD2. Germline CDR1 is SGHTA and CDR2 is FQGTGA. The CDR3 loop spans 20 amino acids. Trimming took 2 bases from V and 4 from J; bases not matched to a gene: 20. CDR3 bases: TGTGCCAGCAGCTTACACCCCACTAGCGGGACCCTCAGGTCGTGGTACGAGCAGTACTTC. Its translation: CASSLHPTSGTLRSWYEQYF.

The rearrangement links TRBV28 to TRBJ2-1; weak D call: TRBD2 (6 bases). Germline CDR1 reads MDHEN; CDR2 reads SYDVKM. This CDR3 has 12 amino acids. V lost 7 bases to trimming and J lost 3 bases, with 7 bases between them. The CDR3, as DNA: TGTGCCAGCACCGGGGGCTACAATGAGCAGTTCTTC. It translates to CASTGGYNEQFF.

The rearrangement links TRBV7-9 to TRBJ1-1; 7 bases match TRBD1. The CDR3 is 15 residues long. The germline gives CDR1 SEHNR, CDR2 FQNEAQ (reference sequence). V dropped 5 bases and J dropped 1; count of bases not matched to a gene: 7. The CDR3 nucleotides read TGTGCCAGCAGCCCAATCGGGACAGAGAACACTGAAGCTTTCTTT. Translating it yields CASSPIGTENTEAFF.

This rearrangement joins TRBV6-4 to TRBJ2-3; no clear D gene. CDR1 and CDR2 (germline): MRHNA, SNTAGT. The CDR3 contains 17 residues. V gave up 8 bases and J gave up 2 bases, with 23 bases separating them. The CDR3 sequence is CASSRHTILKFTDTQYF. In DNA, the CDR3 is TGTGCCAGCTCCCGGCACACAATTCTGAAGTTCACAGATACGCAGTATTTT.

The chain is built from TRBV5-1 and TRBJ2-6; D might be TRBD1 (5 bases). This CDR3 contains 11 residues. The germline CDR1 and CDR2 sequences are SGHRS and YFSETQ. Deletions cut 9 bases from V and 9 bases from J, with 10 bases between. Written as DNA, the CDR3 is TGCGCCACCTCAGACAGCAACGTCCTGACTTTC. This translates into CATSDSNVLTF.

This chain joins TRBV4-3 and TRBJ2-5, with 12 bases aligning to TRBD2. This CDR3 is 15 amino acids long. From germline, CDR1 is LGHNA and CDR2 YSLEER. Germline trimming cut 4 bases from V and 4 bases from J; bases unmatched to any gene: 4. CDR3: CASSLLAGGGETQYF. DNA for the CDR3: TGCGCCAGCAGCCTCCTAGCGGGGGGGGGAGAGACCCAGTACTTC.

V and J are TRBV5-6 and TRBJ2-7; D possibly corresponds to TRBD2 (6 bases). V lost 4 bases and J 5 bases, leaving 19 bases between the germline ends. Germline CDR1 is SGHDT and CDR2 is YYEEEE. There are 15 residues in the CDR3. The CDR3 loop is CASSVNPGVDNEQYF. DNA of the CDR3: TGTGCCAGCAGCGTAAACCCGGGAGTTGATAACGAGCAGTACTTC.

The CDR3 spells CASSLGQGAPGANVLTF. The CDR3 coding sequence is TGTGCCAGCAGCTTAGGTCAGGGGGCGCCTGGGGCCAACGTCCTGACTTTC. The chain uses TRBV7-9 and TRBJ2-6; 8 nucleotides agree with TRBD1. V lost 1 base and J lost 2; bases outside the gene matches: 4. The V gene's germline CDR1 is SEHNR and CDR2 FQNEAQ (reference sequence). This CDR3 is built from 17 residues. Using reference TRBV7-9 and TRBJ2-6 for the parts outside the CDR3, the full variable domain is DTGVSQNPRHKITKRGQNVTFRCDPISEHNRLYWYRQTLGQGPEFLTYFQNEAQLEKSRLLSDRFSAERPKGSFSTLEIQRTEQGDSAMYLCASSLGQGAPGANVLTFGAGSRLTVL.

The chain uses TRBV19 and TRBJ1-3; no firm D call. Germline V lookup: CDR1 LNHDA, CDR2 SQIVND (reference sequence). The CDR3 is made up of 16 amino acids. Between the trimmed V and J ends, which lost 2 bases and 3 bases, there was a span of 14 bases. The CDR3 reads CASSIIGTSHGNTIYF. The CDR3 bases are TGTGCCAGTAGTATAATTGGCACGAGTCATGGAAACACCATATATTTT.

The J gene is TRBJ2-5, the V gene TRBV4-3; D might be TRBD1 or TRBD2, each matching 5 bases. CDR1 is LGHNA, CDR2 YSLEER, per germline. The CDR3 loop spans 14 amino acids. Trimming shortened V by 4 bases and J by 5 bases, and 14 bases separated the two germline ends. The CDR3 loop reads CASSPQGWGETQYF. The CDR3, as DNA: TGCGCCAGCAGCCCCCAAGGGTGGGGGGAGACCCAGTACTTC.

In DNA, the CDR3 is TGCGCCAGCAGCAAATTAGGAGGACAGGAAGCTTTCTTT. Amino acids: CASSKLGGQEAFF. This rearrangement joins TRBV5-1 to TRBJ1-1, with a weak D call TRBD1 (6 bases). Germline V gene data show CDR1 as SGHRS and CDR2 as YFSETQ. This CDR3 spans 13 amino acids. Trimming left V 4 bases short and J 8 bases short, with 15 bases between.

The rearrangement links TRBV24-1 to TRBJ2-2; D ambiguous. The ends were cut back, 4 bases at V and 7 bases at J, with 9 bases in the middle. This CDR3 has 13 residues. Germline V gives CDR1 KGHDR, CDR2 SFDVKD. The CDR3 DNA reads TGTGCCACCAGTGACTCGCGAGGCGGGGAGCTGTTTTTT. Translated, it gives CATSDSRGGELFF.

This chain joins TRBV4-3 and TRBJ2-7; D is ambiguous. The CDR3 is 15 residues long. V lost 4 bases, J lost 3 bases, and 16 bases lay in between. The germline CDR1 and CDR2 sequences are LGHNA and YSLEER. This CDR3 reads CASSRTTGNLYEQYF. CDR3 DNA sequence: TGCGCCAGCAGCCGCACGACTGGGAACCTCTACGAGCAGTACTTC.

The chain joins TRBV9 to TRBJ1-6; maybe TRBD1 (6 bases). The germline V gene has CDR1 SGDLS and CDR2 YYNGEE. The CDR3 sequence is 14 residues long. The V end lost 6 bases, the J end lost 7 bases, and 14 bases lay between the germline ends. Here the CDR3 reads CASKGSTGNSPLHF. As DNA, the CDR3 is TGTGCCAGCAAAGGGTCAACAGGGAATTCACCCCTCCACTTT.

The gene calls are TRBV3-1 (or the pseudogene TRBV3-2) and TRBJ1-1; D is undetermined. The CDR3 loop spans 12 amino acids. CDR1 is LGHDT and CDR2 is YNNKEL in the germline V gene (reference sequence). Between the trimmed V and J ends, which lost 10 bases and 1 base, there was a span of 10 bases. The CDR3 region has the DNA TGTGCCACCTTCCTTGGGAACACTGAAGCTTTCTTT. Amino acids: CATFLGNTEAFF.

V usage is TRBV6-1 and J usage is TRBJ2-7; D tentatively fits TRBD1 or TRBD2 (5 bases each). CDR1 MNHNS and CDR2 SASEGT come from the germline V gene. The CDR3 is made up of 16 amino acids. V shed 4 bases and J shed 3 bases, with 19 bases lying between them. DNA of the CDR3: TGTGCCAGCAGTGCCCTCAGTGGGGGAGAAAGCTACGAGCAGTACTTC. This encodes CASSALSGGESYEQYF.

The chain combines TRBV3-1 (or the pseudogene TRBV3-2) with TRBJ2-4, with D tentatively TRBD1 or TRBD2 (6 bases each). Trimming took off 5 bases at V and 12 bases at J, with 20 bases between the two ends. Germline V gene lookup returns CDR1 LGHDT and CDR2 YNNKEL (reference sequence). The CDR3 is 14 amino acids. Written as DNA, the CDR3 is TGTGCCAGCAGCATGAGAGTCCCAGGGGAGGATCAGTACTTC. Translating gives CASSMRVPGEDQYF.

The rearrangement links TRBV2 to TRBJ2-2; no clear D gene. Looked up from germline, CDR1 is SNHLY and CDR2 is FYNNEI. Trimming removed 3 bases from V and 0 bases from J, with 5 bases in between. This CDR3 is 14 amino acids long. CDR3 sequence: CASSDDANTGELFF. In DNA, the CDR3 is TGTGCCAGCAGTGACGATGCGAACACCGGGGAGCTGTTTTTT.

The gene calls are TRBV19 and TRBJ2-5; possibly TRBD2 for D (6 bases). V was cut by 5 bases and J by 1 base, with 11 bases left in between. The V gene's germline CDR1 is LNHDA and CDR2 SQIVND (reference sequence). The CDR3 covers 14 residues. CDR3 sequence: CASSFGRGQETQYF. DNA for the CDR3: TGTGCCAGTAGTTTTGGGCGGGGCCAAGAGACCCAGTACTTC. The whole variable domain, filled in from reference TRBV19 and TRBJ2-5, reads DGGITQSPKYLFRKEGQNVTLSCEQNLNHDAMYWYRQDPGQGLRLIYYSQIVNDFQKGDIAEGYSVSREKKESFPLTVTSAQKNPTAFYLCASSFGRGQETQYFGPGTRLLVL.

For the CDR3, the DNA is TGCGCCAGCAGTCTGCCGGGACTAGGTTTTTACGAGCAGTACTTC. Protein product: CASSLPGLGFYEQYF. This rearrangement joins TRBV10-1 to TRBJ2-7; TRBD2 matches at 8 bases. After removal of 5 bases from V and 4 bases from J, the junction contained 10 bases not matched to a gene. From germline, CDR1 is WNHNN and CDR2 SYGVQD (reference sequence). CDR3 length: 15 residues.